The sample holds a few counts of the clone carrying this TCR beta chain. Antigen specificity is unknown. A quantitative 5'-RACE method, one with molecular barcodes, was used to make TCR beta libraries. TCRdb redid the calling of the 5' RACE reads with MiXCR, one entry per CDR3 protein. The data show 350,000 to 450,000 distinct CDR3 sequences, with around 26% seen just once and 0.89% held by the top ten. The data originate from a study of CD8 T cells in ankylosing spondylitis. General observations from the study: One TCR beta motif, made up of roughly 8 highly homologous variants, appeared characteristic of ankylosing spondylitis blood. Disease-linked clones reportedly concentrated significantly in matched ankylosing spondylitis synovial fluid. Some of these motif variants have turned up before, in reports on reactive arthritis synovial fluid and blood.

Germline V gene lookup returns CDR1 DFQATT and CDR2 SNEGSKA (reference sequence). CDR3 size: 13 residues. J was trimmed by 10 bases and V by 4 bases; bases with no gene match: 8. This sequence originates from a male donor with ankylosing spondylitis. The chain is built from TRBV20-1 and TRBJ2-1; 9 positions agree with TRBD2. The sequenced material came from blood, either unsorted or a sorted T cell fraction (not recorded which). CDR3 sequence (DNA): TGCAGTGCTATCCGCCTAGCGGGAAGGGAGCAGTTCTTC. Amino acids: CSAIRLAGREQFF.